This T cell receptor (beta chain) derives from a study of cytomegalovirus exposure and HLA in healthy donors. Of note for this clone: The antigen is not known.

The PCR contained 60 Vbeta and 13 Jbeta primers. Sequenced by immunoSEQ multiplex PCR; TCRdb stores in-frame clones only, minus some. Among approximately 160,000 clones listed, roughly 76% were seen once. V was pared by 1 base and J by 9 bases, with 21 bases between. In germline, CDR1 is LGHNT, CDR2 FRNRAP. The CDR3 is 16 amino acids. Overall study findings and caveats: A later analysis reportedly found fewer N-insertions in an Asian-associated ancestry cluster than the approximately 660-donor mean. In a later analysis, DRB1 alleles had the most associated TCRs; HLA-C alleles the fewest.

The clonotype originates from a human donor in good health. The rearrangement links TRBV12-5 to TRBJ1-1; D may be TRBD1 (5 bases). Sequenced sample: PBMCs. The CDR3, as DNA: TGTGCTAGTGGTTTGGCCTACCCCCAGGGTGCGGCCCAAGCTTTCTTT. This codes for CASGLAYPQGAAQAFF.